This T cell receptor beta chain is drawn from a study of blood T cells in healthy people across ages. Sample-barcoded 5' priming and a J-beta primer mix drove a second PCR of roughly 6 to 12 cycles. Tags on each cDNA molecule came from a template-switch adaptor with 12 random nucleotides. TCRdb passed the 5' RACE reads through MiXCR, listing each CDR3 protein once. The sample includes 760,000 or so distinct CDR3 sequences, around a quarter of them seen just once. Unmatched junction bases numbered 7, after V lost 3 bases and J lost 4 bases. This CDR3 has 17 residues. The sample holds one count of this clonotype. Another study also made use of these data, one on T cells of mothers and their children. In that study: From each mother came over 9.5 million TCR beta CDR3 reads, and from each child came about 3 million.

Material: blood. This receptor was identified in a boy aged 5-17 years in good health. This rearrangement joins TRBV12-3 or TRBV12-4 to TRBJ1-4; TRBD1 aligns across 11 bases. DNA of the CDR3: TGTGCCAGCAGTTTGTCTGGGACAGGGGGGAATAATGAAAAACTGTTTTTT. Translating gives CASSLSGTGGNNEKLFF.